A single sample gave rise to the 18 T cell receptor beta chains below, sequenced in a study of shared T cell receptors in the human thymus. The assay was immunoSEQ multiplex PCR, and TCRdb's table has in-frame clones only and misses some. This sample carries about 380,000 clones, about 95% of them seen once, and the ten largest clones take roughly 0.02%. The specimen sequenced was thymocytes. These TCRs come from a human donor.

This clone was found once. This chain links TRBV28 with TRBJ1-2; 7 nucleotides agree with TRBD1. CDR1 and CDR2 (germline): MDHEN, SYDVKM. CDR3 length: 14 residues. The trim removed 2 bases at V and 5 bases at J, leaving 5 bases unmatched. CDR3: CASSLNRGGYGYTF. The CDR3 DNA sequence: TGTGCCAGCAGTTTAAACAGGGGCGGGTATGGCTACACCTTC.

This clone appeared a few times. The rearrangement uses TRBV19 and TRBJ1-1, with D possibly being TRBD1 (6 bases). CDR3 size: 13 residues. Germline CDR1 reads LNHDA; CDR2 reads SQIVND (reference sequence). Trimming shortened V by 7 bases and J by 0 bases, and 9 bases separated the two germline ends. In nucleotides, the CDR3 is TGTGCCAGTAACGGACAGCTGAACACTGAAGCTTTCTTT. Translated: CASNGQLNTEAFF.

The chain uses TRBV7-2 and TRBJ1-5, with TRBD1 matching over 9 bases. Per the germline V gene, CDR1 is SGHTA and CDR2 is FQGNSA. This CDR3 comprises 19 residues. V lost 5 bases and J lost 5; bases outside the gene matches: 19. CDR3 in DNA: TGTGCCAGCAGCCCCCAAACACATCGGGACAGGGATACCCATCAGCCCCAGCATTTT. Amino acid sequence: CASSPQTHRDRDTHQPQHF.

The chain couples TRBV5-4 to TRBJ1-5, with D possibly matching TRBD1 (6 bases). V was trimmed by 4 bases and J by 0 bases, leaving 14 bases between them. Germline lookup yields CDR1 SGHNT and CDR2 YYREEE (reference sequence). The CDR3 sequence is 16 residues long. CDR3 nucleotides: TGTGCCAGCAGCGAGGGGGGGAAGTATAGCAATCAGCCCCAGCATTTT. This codes for CASSEGGKYSNQPQHF.

The chain couples TRBV27 to TRBJ2-6, with D possibly being TRBD1 (6 bases). The V end was cut by 3 bases, the J end by 4 bases, with 10 bases between. The CDR3 is 15 residues long. Germline loops: CDR1 MNHEY, CDR2 SMNVEV (reference sequence). The CDR3 DNA sequence: TGTGCCAGCAGTTTTTTGGGGGCCGGGGCCAACGTCCTGACTTTC. Translating it yields CASSFLGAGANVLTF.

This clone was observed once. This chain uses TRBV10-1 with TRBJ1-5; D is unclear. This CDR3 has 16 amino acids. The germline CDR1 and CDR2 sequences are WNHNN and SYGVQD (reference sequence). V lost 7 bases to trimming and J lost 4 bases, with 20 bases between them. The CDR3 spells CASKSHRRVPNQPQHF. The CDR3 DNA reads TGCGCCAGCAAATCGCATCGACGTGTGCCTAATCAGCCCCAGCATTTT.

This clone was detected once. The chain couples TRBV27 to TRBJ1-5; D not certain. The ends were cut back, 3 bases at V and 8 bases at J, with 17 bases in the middle. The CDR3 sequence is 15 residues long. Germline V lookup: CDR1 MNHEY, CDR2 SMNVEV (reference sequence). The CDR3 DNA follows: TGTGCCAGCAGTTTCTCGGTGTCCCACCGGGAGCCCCAGCATTTT. Translating it yields CASSFSVSHREPQHF.

With regard to this clone: The same CDR3 arises from other DNA sequences in this sample as well. CDR3 sequence: CASSPGGDEQYF. CDR3 nucleotide sequence: TGTGCCAGCAGCCCGGGGGGTGACGAGCAGTACTTC. The chain joins TRBV7-9 to TRBJ2-7; 7 bases fit TRBD2. The CDR3 spans 12 residues. Germline V gives CDR1 SEHNR, CDR2 FQNEAQ (reference sequence). With 5 bases clipped from V and 5 bases from J, the junction kept 3 bases outside the gene matches. Using reference TRBV7-9 and TRBJ2-7 for the parts outside the CDR3, the full variable domain is DTGVSQNPRHKITKRGQNVTFRCDPISEHNRLYWYRQTLGQGPEFLTYFQNEAQLEKSRLLSDRFSAERPKGSFSTLEIQRTEQGDSAMYLCASSPGGDEQYFGPGTRLTVT.

This clone was recorded once. The chain combines TRBV5-1 with TRBJ2-1, with 7 bases identical to TRBD1. Germline CDR1 reads SGHRS; CDR2 reads YFSETQ. The CDR3 consists of 18 residues. With 2 bases clipped from V and 3 bases from J, the junction kept 14 bases outside the gene matches. The CDR3 DNA reads TGCGCCAGCAGCTTCCGCACACCTACAGGGGCTTACTACAATGAGCAGTTCTTC. Residues: CASSFRTPTGAYYNEQFF.

The chain combines TRBV27 with TRBJ2-3, with D possibly TRBD1 on 5 matching bases. Germline CDR1 and CDR2: MNHEY and SMNVEV (reference sequence). The CDR3 is 16 amino acids. Trimming took 2 bases from V and 5 from J, leaving 17 bases between them. Written as DNA, the CDR3 is TGTGCCAGCAGTTTACCAGTGACAGTGGAAGAAGATACGCAGTATTTT. Translating gives CASSLPVTVEEDTQYF.

The gene calls are TRBV14 and TRBJ1-1, with D unclear. The germline CDR1 and CDR2 sequences are SGHDN and FVKESK. CDR3 length equals 15 residues. Trimming took off 4 bases at V and 1 base at J, with 13 bases between the two ends. CDR3 DNA sequence: TGTGCCAGCAGCCCCCCCGGTGGGGAGAACACTGAAGCTTTCTTT. Its translation is CASSPPGGENTEAFF. Full variable domain (remainder filled in from reference TRBV14 and TRBJ1-1): EAGVTQFPSHSVIEKGQTVTLRCDPISGHDNLYWYRRVMGKEIKFLLHFVKESKQDESGMPNNRFLAERTGGTYSTLKVQPAELEDSGVYFCASSPPGGENTEAFFGQGTRLTVV.

The genes are TRBV11-2 and TRBJ1-3; no firm D call. The germline CDR1 and CDR2 sequences are SGHAT and FQNNGV. V was cut by 2 bases and J by 4 bases, with 15 bases left in between. This CDR3 is 16 amino acids long. CDR3 in amino acids: CASSLYGEIGGNTIYF. CDR3 DNA: TGTGCCAGCAGCTTATACGGTGAGATAGGCGGAAACACCATATATTTT.

The gene calls are TRBV29-1 and TRBJ2-1; 9 positions match TRBD2. CDR3 length: 19 amino acids. Trimming cost V 2 bases and J 0 bases; bases outside gene matches: 14. The V gene's germline CDR1 is SQVTM and CDR2 ANQGSEA. The CDR3 DNA follows: TGCAGCGTTGAACTGGCTAGCGGGACATTAATTAGCTCCTACAATGAGCAGTTCTTC. Its protein is CSVELASGTLISSYNEQFF.

The chain carries TRBV6-5 and TRBJ2-2; D is perhaps TRBD1 (6 bases). Germline CDR1 reads MNHEY; CDR2 reads SVGAGI. Trimming took off 2 bases at V and 0 bases at J, with 10 bases between the two ends. The CDR3 consists of 16 residues. The chain's CDR3 is CASSYRGQTNTGELFF. The CDR3 nucleotides read TGTGCCAGCAGTTACCGAGGACAGACGAACACCGGGGAGCTGTTTTTT.

In its sample, this clone was seen once. V is TRBV29-1 and J is TRBJ2-2, with a weak D call TRBD1 (5 bases). Germline V gene lookup returns CDR1 SQVTM and CDR2 ANQGSEA. The CDR3 is made up of 16 amino acids. V lost 3 bases to trimming and J lost 3 bases, with 17 bases between them. CDR3 region: CSVEGPIAGDTGELFF. In nucleotides, the CDR3 is TGCAGCGTTGAGGGGCCCATCGCTGGGGACACCGGGGAGCTGTTTTTT.

The chain employs TRBV19 and TRBJ1-2; 9 bases are a match to TRBD1. With 6 bases clipped from V and 0 bases from J, the junction kept 11 bases outside the gene matches. The V gene's germline CDR1 is LNHDA and CDR2 SQIVND (reference sequence). The CDR3 runs 17 residues. The CDR3 protein is CASRGLTGGAPNYGYTF. Here the CDR3 DNA reads TGTGCCAGTAGGGGACTCACAGGGGGCGCCCCTAACTATGGCTACACCTTC.

This rearrangement joins TRBV7-2 to TRBJ2-7; 8 bases are a match to TRBD1. After removal of 5 bases from V and 2 bases from J, the junction contained 2 bases not matched to a gene. The CDR3 is 13 residues long. In germline, CDR1 is SGHTA, CDR2 FQGNSA. CDR3 sequence (DNA): TGTGCCAGCAGCCGGGACAGGCCCTACGAGCAGTACTTC. Protein product: CASSRDRPYEQYF.

This clone was found once. The rearrangement uses TRBV7-9 and TRBJ1-4; 8 bases are shared with TRBD1. The germline CDR1 and CDR2 sequences are SEHNR and FQNEAQ (reference sequence). CDR3 length: 15 residues. The V and J ends lost 5 bases and 7 bases, in that order; junction bases with no gene match: 9. The CDR3 nucleotides read TGTGCCAGCAGCCCAGGACAGGGTTCGGGTGAAAAACTGTTTTTT. Its translation: CASSPGQGSGEKLFF.